This TCR beta chain was sequenced for a study of Graves' ophthalmopathy and Graves' hyperthyroidism. Study at large: Before any treatment, peripheral blood was taken at the initial diagnosis.

V trimming: 4 bases; J trimming: 5 bases; junction bases outside the gene matches: 10. The germline V gene has CDR1 MNHEY and CDR2 SVGEGT. This CDR3 has 15 residues. Study results and limitations: Blood repertoires reportedly contained most expanded thyroid clonotypes above 0.001 frequency.

Hyperthyroidism counted as stable given no ophthalmopathy within 18 months of follow-up. The authors used Ficoll-Paque density gradient centrifugation to separate PBMCs. The input was around 10 ml of fresh peripheral blood. RNA served as the template for amplifying TCR beta CDR3 regions. The first round was an RT-PCR with HTBI primers, and the second round was a multiplex PCR. MiXCR was run by TCRdb on the multiplex PCR reads, yielding one entry per CDR3 protein. The sample records about 39,000 distinct CDR3 sequences, approximately 46% being singletons. The table lists this clonotype with many counts. Its matching antigen is unknown.

This sequence originates from an adult woman with stable Graves' hyperthyroidism. The chain carries TRBV6-2 or TRBV6-3 and TRBJ2-5, with 7 nucleotides matching TRBD1. The material sequenced was peripheral blood. Written as DNA, the CDR3 is TGTGCCAGCAGTTCCCTGGCGAGGGGGCTGGAGACCCAGTACTTC. Translated: CASSSLARGLETQYF.